The 8 T cell receptor beta chains below all came from one sample that was sequenced in a study of monozygotic twins with inflammatory bowel disease. Each CDR3 protein gets one entry in TCRdb, which reprocessed the 5' RACE reads and gives no DNA. Its listing shows approximately 300,000 distinct CDR3 sequences. The specimen sequenced was blood. The receptors here all came from a human donor with ulcerative colitis or Crohn's disease, or a healthy co-twin of an affected twin (not recorded which).

The CDR3 loop reads CSASPVISGANVLTF. The chain has TRBV20-1 and TRBJ2-6. Germline V gene sequence: CDR1 DFQATT, CDR2 SNEGSKA (reference sequence). CDR3 size: 15 residues.

The V gene is TRBV12-3 or TRBV12-4, the J gene TRBJ2-5; TCRdb selects TRBD2, and the lack of DNA leaves this call unchecked. The CDR3 runs to 16 residues. The CDR3 loop reads CASRSSTAGGLGGQYF.

The V gene is TRBV12-3 or TRBV12-4, the J gene TRBJ2-7; TCRdb indicates TRBD1, and absent DNA this call remains unverified. This CDR3 region has 15 residues. The CDR3 sequence is CASSKPGTGRVEQYF.

The chain is built from TRBV7-2 and TRBJ2-7; the D call of TRBD2 rests on TCRdb alone, since no DNA is present to check it. The CDR3 length is 15 residues. From germline, CDR1 is SGHTA and CDR2 FQGNSA. The chain's CDR3 is CAGSGLAGGPEEQYF.

The V gene is TRBV28, the J gene TRBJ1-3; TCRdb selects TRBD1, and the lack of DNA leaves this call unchecked. Germline V gives CDR1 MDHEN, CDR2 SYDVKM. This CDR3 is 14 amino acids long. CDR3 protein: CASSLTGFRYTIYF.

The chain links TRBV20-1 to TRBJ2-6; with no DNA, the TCRdb D assignment of TRBD2 cannot be verified. The CDR3 is made up of 15 amino acids. Germline CDR1 DFQATT, CDR2 SNEGSKA (reference sequence). The CDR3 reads CSANRAGAGANVLTF.

CDR3: CASSSSGGVLETQYF. This chain connects TRBV7-7 to TRBJ2-5; lacking DNA, the TRBD2 call made by TCRdb goes unchecked. The CDR3 loop spans 15 amino acids. Per the germline V gene, CDR1 is SSHAT and CDR2 is FNYEAQ (reference sequence).

The V gene is TRBV12-3 or TRBV12-4, the J gene TRBJ1-1; TCRdb's D gene call, TRBD1, goes unchecked for lack of DNA. This CDR3 has 15 amino acids. CDR3 sequence reads: CASSAGTGENTEAFF.